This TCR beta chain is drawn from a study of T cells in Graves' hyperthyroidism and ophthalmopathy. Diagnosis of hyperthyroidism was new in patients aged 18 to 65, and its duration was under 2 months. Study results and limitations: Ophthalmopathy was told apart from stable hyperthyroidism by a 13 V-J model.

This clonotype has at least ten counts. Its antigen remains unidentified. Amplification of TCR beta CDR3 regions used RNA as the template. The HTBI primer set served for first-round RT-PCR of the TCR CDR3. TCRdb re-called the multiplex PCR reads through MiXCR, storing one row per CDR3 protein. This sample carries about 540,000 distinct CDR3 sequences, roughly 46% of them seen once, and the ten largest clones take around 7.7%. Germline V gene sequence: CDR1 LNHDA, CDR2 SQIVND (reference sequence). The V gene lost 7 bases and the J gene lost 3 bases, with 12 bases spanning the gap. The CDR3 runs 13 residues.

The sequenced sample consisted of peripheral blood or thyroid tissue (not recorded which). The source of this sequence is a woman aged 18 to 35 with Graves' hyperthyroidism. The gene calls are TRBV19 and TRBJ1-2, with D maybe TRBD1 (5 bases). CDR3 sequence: CASKPQGDYGYTF. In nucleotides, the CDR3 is TGTGCCAGTAAGCCCCAGGGTGACTATGGCTACACCTTC.